The clone carrying this T cell receptor beta chain was observed a handful of times. The sample belongs to a study of T cells after yellow fever vaccination. Overall study: SMART-Seq v4 Ultra Low Input prepared the low-cell-number fractions.

In TCRdb, the 5' RACE reads were re-called with MiXCR into one record per CDR3 protein. The top ten hold less than 40% of the sample, which has some 200,000 distinct CDR3 sequences, roughly 11% seen once. Per the germline V gene, CDR1 is SGHTA and CDR2 is FQGNSA. The CDR3 spans 13 residues. Trimming pared 2 bases from V and 4 bases from J, leaving 7 bases between. The sequence was obtained from a young man who received the YFV17D yellow fever vaccine. The sample consisted of CD8+ T cells sorted from PBMCs, taken 15 days after the yellow fever booster vaccination. The gene calls are TRBV7-2 and TRBJ2-3, with D tentatively TRBD2 (5 bases). CDR3 protein: CASSLFGADTQYF. The CDR3, as DNA: TGTGCCAGCAGCTTATTCGGGGCAGATACGCAGTATTTT.